This T cell receptor beta chain was identified in a study of human T cells and chemical hapten exposure. Study in general: 0.01% DPC was applied to the upper back in patch tests, which were read at 6 days.

Regarding time point: pre-sensitization, week 0. As for treatment: therapeutic diphenylcyclopropenone sensitization with weekly scalp DPC. Ahead of each patch test application, blood was drawn. TCRdb used MiXCR to reprocess the RACE reads, holding one entry per CDR3 protein. The table includes 200,000 to 300,000 distinct CDR3 sequences, approximately 8.6% detected once. The CDR3 extends over 14 amino acids. Unmatched junction bases numbered 9, after V lost 5 bases and J lost 8 bases. Germline CDR1 SGHTA, CDR2 FQGNSA. This sequence was found in a woman aged 40 to 50 with alopecia areata. Some clones in this sample may be carry-over from other donors' samples. The rearrangement links TRBV7-2 to TRBJ2-1; 7 positions agree with TRBD2. The sample was whole blood, taken in connection with sensitization to the hapten diphenylcyclopropenone (DPC). The CDR3 spells CASSRGLVVDEQFF. CDR3 nucleotide sequence: TGTGCCAGCAGCCGTGGACTAGTGGTAGATGAGCAGTTCTTC.